These 27 T cell receptor beta chains were sequenced from one sample in a study of blood T cell repertoires in COVID-19. The protocol was immunoSEQ multiplex PCR, while the TCRdb copy is restricted to in-frame clones and leaves out a portion. The data contain 40,000 to 55,000 clones, around 88% of them singletons. The sequencing input was peripheral blood. The source of these receptors is a human donor in a cohort sampled during active COVID-19.

The rearrangement joins TRBV9 to TRBJ1-1; a possible D gene is TRBD1 (6 bases). The CDR3 length is 13 residues. The germline V gene encodes CDR1 SGDLS and CDR2 YYNGEE. V lost 3 bases to trimming and J lost 6 bases, with 12 bases between them. CDR3 amino acids: CASSAQGRAEAFF. CDR3 DNA: TGTGCCAGCAGCGCCCAGGGGAGGGCTGAAGCTTTCTTT.

The chain joins TRBV7-2 to TRBJ2-1; 7 nucleotides match TRBD2. V lost 0 bases to trimming and J lost 3 bases; unmatched junction nucleotides: 2. Germline V gives CDR1 SGHTA, CDR2 FQGNSA. The CDR3 extends over 15 amino acids. This chain's CDR3 is CASSLASSGYNEQFF. Here the CDR3 DNA reads TGTGCCAGCAGCTTAGCCTCTAGCGGCTACAATGAGCAGTTCTTC.

J is TRBJ1-2 and V is TRBV7-9; 10 bases match TRBD1. This CDR3 contains 14 residues. CDR1 and CDR2 (germline): SEHNR, FQNEAQ (reference sequence). Germline trimming cut 1 base from V and 8 bases from J; bases unmatched to any gene: 4. This chain's CDR3 is CASSLGQGAEGYTF. The CDR3 coding sequence is TGTGCCAGCAGCTTAGGACAGGGGGCTGAAGGCTACACCTTC.

This chain joins TRBV12-3 or TRBV12-4 and TRBJ2-1, with TRBD2 matching over 10 bases. The CDR3 runs to 13 residues. V dropped 6 bases and J dropped 9; count of bases not matched to a gene: 5. CDR3 DNA sequence: TGTGCCAGCAGCCCACTAGCGGGACTTGAGCAGTTCTTC. This gives the protein CASSPLAGLEQFF.

The chain joins TRBV2 to TRBJ2-7; D is unresolved. This CDR3 is 11 amino acids long. V was pared by 4 bases and J by 4 bases, with 5 bases between. CDR1 is SNHLY and CDR2 is FYNNEI in the germline V gene. CDR3 residues: CASSGSYEQYF. The CDR3 bases are TGTGCCAGCAGTGGCAGTTACGAGCAGTACTTC.

The chain employs TRBV5-4 and TRBJ2-5; 9 bases line up with TRBD1. CDR3 length: 16 amino acids. Germline assignment: CDR1 SGHNT and CDR2 YYREEE (reference sequence). The junction had 16 bases not matched to a gene; V was cut back by 4 bases and J by 9 bases. This CDR3 is CASSRDNRDRVWAQYF. The CDR3, as DNA: TGTGCCAGCAGCAGGGATAACCGGGACAGGGTTTGGGCCCAGTACTTC.

In DNA form, the CDR3 reads TGTGCCAGCGGGACAGGAAGGAACAATGAGCAGTTCTTC. It specifies CASGTGRNNEQFF. The V gene is TRBV19, the J gene TRBJ2-1, with 8 bases identical to TRBD1. V trimming: 9 bases; J trimming: 5 bases; junction bases outside the gene matches: 6. This CDR3 spans 13 amino acids. Germline V gives CDR1 LNHDA, CDR2 SQIVND (reference sequence).

V is TRBV5-4 and J is TRBJ2-2; D ambiguous. Germline CDR1 is SGHNT and CDR2 is YYREEE (reference sequence). Trimming pared 0 bases from V and 0 bases from J, leaving 9 bases between. This CDR3 has 16 amino acids. The CDR3 bases are TGTGCCAGCAGCTTGGTAGGTCTAGCGAACACCGGGGAGCTGTTTTTT. Amino acid sequence: CASSLVGLANTGELFF.

This chain connects TRBV19 to TRBJ1-2; no definite D call. The CDR3 sequence is 14 residues long. Trimming stripped 1 base from V and 6 bases from J, with 12 bases between. CDR1 is LNHDA and CDR2 is SQIVND in the germline V gene (reference sequence). CDR3 sequence: CASSIVSVNHGYTF. For the CDR3, the DNA is TGTGCCAGTAGTATAGTTTCAGTAAACCATGGCTACACCTTC.

This chain connects TRBV7-2 to TRBJ1-1; 7 bases map to TRBD1. With V trimmed by 3 bases and J by 4 bases, 2 bases remained unmatched. Per germline, CDR1 SGHTA and CDR2 FQGNSA. CDR3 length: 13 residues. The CDR3 loop is CASSLGQSTEAFF. CDR3 DNA sequence: TGTGCCAGCAGCTTGGGACAGAGCACTGAAGCTTTCTTT.

V and J are TRBV30 and TRBJ1-5; no reliable D call. Trimming took 0 bases from V and 2 from J, leaving 5 bases between them. The CDR3 runs to 13 residues. Germline-derived CDR1 and CDR2 are GTSNPN and SVGIG (reference sequence). The CDR3 reads CAWSVEGNQPQHF. Written as DNA, the CDR3 is TGTGCCTGGAGTGTAGAGGGCAATCAGCCCCAGCATTTT.

This chain joins TRBV12-5 and TRBJ1-2, with D uncertain. The CDR3 length is 13 residues. V was shortened by 7 bases and J by 5 bases, with 14 bases between the two germline ends. The germline CDR1 and CDR2 sequences are LGHNT and FRNRAP. CDR3 nucleotides: TGTGCTAGTGCAAATTCTCGCGAATATGGCTACACCTTC. This sequence encodes CASANSREYGYTF.

The V call is TRBV5-4, the J call TRBJ2-1, with 10 bases that match TRBD1. This CDR3 has 17 amino acids. The V gene end was trimmed by 0 bases and the J gene end by 4 bases; junction bases not matched to a gene: 7. Germline V CDR1 and CDR2: SGHNT, YYREEE (reference sequence). CDR3 DNA sequence: TGTGCCAGCAGCTTGGGAGCCGGGACAGGGGAATACAATGAGCAGTTCTTC. Amino acid sequence: CASSLGAGTGEYNEQFF.

The V call is TRBV2, the J call TRBJ1-2; D is possibly TRBD1 (5 bases). This CDR3 spans 14 amino acids. CDR1 and CDR2 (germline): SNHLY, FYNNEI. V lost 10 bases, J lost 6 bases, and 21 bases lay in between. Here the CDR3 DNA reads TGTGCCAACCCAGACAGCCCGGCCTCTGATGGCTACACCTTC. Translated: CANPDSPASDGYTF.

The chain links TRBV5-1 to TRBJ1-6; 9 bases align to TRBD1. This CDR3 is 15 amino acids long. The junction had 8 bases not matched to a gene; V was cut back by 4 bases and J by 9 bases. CDR1 and CDR2 (germline): SGHRS, YFSETQ. CDR3 in DNA: TGCGCCAGCAGCGTTGGCGACAGGGGGATTTCACCCCTCCACTTT. Translated, it gives CASSVGDRGISPLHF.

The chain has TRBV7-2 and TRBJ1-1; 7 positions match TRBD1. CDR3 length equals 15 residues. CDR1 is SGHTA, CDR2 FQGNSA, per germline. The V and J ends lost 3 bases and 5 bases, in that order; junction bases with no gene match: 9. The CDR3 sequence: CASSFSQGVGTEAFF. CDR3 DNA: TGTGCCAGCAGCTTTTCCCAGGGGGTTGGGACTGAAGCTTTCTTT.

The chain recombines TRBV2 with TRBJ1-2; tentative D call: TRBD1 (6 bases). V lost 4 bases and J 4 bases, leaving 10 bases between the germline ends. The CDR3 extends over 13 amino acids. Per the germline V gene, CDR1 is SNHLY and CDR2 is FYNNEI. The CDR3, as DNA: TGTGCCAGCAGTGGGACAGCCGTCTATGGCTACACCTTC. As protein: CASSGTAVYGYTF.

This clone was seen a handful of times. This sequence joins TRBV2 and TRBJ2-7; D is possibly TRBD1 (5 bases). CDR3 size: 13 residues. Trimming pared 2 bases from V and 3 bases from J, leaving 8 bases between. Germline CDR1 reads SNHLY; CDR2 reads FYNNEI. For the CDR3, the DNA is TGTGCCAGCAGTGAACAGCAGGGCTACGAGCAGTACTTC. Translation: CASSEQQGYEQYF.

V is TRBV10-3 and J is TRBJ2-3, with 11 bases that match TRBD2. V shed 10 bases, J shed 2 bases, and the junction held 11 bases outside the gene matches. Germline V lookup: CDR1 ENHRY, CDR2 SYGVKD. This CDR3 comprises 16 residues. The CDR3, as DNA: TGTGCCACTAAGGCCAAACTAGCGGGGGCCACAGATACGCAGTATTTT. This encodes CATKAKLAGATDTQYF.

This chain connects TRBV5-4 to TRBJ1-2; 11 nucleotides match TRBD1. CDR3 length equals 16 residues. Looked up from germline, CDR1 is SGHNT and CDR2 is YYREEE (reference sequence). J gave up 8 bases and V 0 bases, and 9 bases lay outside the gene matches. The CDR3 bases are TGTGCCAGCAGCTTGGACCCGGGACAGGGGGTAGGAGGCTACACCTTC. Translating gives CASSLDPGQGVGGYTF.

CDR3 DNA: TGTGCCAGTAGTACGCAGGGATCGGGCTACGAGCAGTACTTC. It encodes CASSTQGSGYEQYF. The chain has TRBV19 and TRBJ2-7; D might be TRBD1 (5 bases). This CDR3 comprises 14 residues. Germline CDR1 reads LNHDA; CDR2 reads SQIVND (reference sequence). V lost 4 bases and J lost 3, with 13 bases in between.

This clone was seen a handful of times. The genes are TRBV10-3 and TRBJ2-3, with 7 bases identical to TRBD2. The CDR3 is made up of 14 amino acids. Per the germline V gene, CDR1 is ENHRY and CDR2 is SYGVKD. J lost 1 base, V lost 5 bases, and 3 bases had no gene match. The chain's CDR3 is CAISLADRTDTQYF. For the CDR3, the DNA is TGTGCCATCAGTCTAGCGGACCGCACAGATACGCAGTATTTT.

This clone is a singleton in its sample. The chain uses TRBV3-1 (or the pseudogene TRBV3-2) and TRBJ2-2; no definite D call. The germline CDR1 and CDR2 sequences are LGHDT and YNNKEL (reference sequence). This CDR3 has 13 amino acids. With 4 bases removed from V and 5 bases from J, the gap between germline ends came to 8 bases. CDR3 residues: CASSPQSTGELFF. CDR3 bases: TGTGCCAGCAGCCCGCAGTCAACCGGGGAGCTGTTTTTT.

This clone was picked up a small number of times. The CDR3 protein is CASGTDRNTIYF. CDR3 DNA sequence: TGTGCCAGCGGGACAGATCGAAACACCATATATTTT. The V and J genes are TRBV5-4 and TRBJ1-3, with TRBD1 matching 7 bases. With V trimmed by 7 bases and J by 5 bases, 3 bases remained unmatched. CDR1 is SGHNT and CDR2 is YYREEE in the germline V gene (reference sequence). CDR3 length equals 12 residues.

The genes are TRBV11-2 and TRBJ2-2, with 7 bases fitting TRBD2. Germline-derived CDR1 and CDR2 are SGHAT and FQNNGV. Trimming removed 5 bases from V and 7 bases from J; junction bases left unmatched: 7. This CDR3 has 14 amino acids. CDR3 in DNA: TGTGCCAGCAGCCCCGGGACTAAGGGCGGGGAGCTGTTTTTT. It translates to CASSPGTKGGELFF.

V and J are TRBV15 and TRBJ2-7; the D is unclear. Looked up from germline, CDR1 is LNHNV and CDR2 is YYDKDF (reference sequence). The CDR3 extends over 13 amino acids. Trimming cost V 1 base and J 5 bases, with 9 bases left between them. The CDR3 nucleotides read TGTGCCACCAGCAGAGTGGCAGGCAACGAGCAGTACTTC. The encoded protein is CATSRVAGNEQYF.

V usage is TRBV7-9 and J usage is TRBJ1-2, with no clear D. Trimming took 3 bases from V and 1 from J, leaving 9 bases between them. Germline V CDR1 and CDR2: SEHNR, FQNEAQ (reference sequence). CDR3 size: 14 residues. For the CDR3, the DNA is TGTGCCAGCAGCTTTGAGGAGTTTAACTATGGCTACACCTTC. Its protein product is CASSFEEFNYGYTF.